This T cell receptor beta chain was found in a study of CD8 T cells in ankylosing spondylitis. MiXCR, run by TCRdb on the 5' RACE reads, gives a single entry per CDR3 protein. The table has approximately 220,000 distinct CDR3 sequences, more than 25% seen once; the top ten hold under 8%. V was pared by 6 bases and J by 6 bases, with 10 bases between. The CDR3 totals 12 residues. Per the germline V gene, CDR1 is MNHNY and CDR2 is SVGAGI (reference sequence). The chain carries TRBV6-6 and TRBJ2-3, with D unresolved. Material: blood, either unsorted or a sorted T cell fraction (not recorded which). The source of this sequence is a male donor with ankylosing spondylitis or in good health (not recorded which). The CDR3 sequence: CASSPHRDTQYF. The CDR3 region has the DNA TGTGCCAGCAGCCCACATAGGGATACGCAGTATTTT.